One and the same sample provided the 2 T cell receptor beta chains below, sequenced in a study of regulatory T cells in long-lasting Graves disease. CDR3-region Arm-PCR and iRepertoire HTBI primers produced the TCR beta libraries. TCRdb re-called the multiplex PCR reads with MiXCR, one entry per CDR3 protein. The top ten hold around 11% of the sample, which has some 600,000 distinct CDR3 sequences, about 16% seen once. Time point: newly diagnosed GD, antithyroid drugs for less than 3 months. Isolated PBMC RNA provided the starting material for the TCR library. Separately, the same data were catalogued under a study of T cells in Graves' hyperthyroidism and ophthalmopathy.

Sequencing was performed on peripheral blood mononuclear cells (PBMCs), taken at new diagnosis, from a patient treated with antithyroid drugs. Every receptor here comes from a man aged 18 to 30 with Graves disease.

The genes are TRBV7-9 and TRBJ2-7; D possibly corresponds to TRBD1 (5 bases). The CDR3 is 16 residues long. V was trimmed by 5 bases and J by 2 bases, leaving 19 bases between them. The germline V gene has CDR1 SEHNR and CDR2 FQNEAQ (reference sequence). The CDR3 loop is CASSTPDSRNPYEQYF. CDR3 bases: TGTGCCAGCAGCACACCCGACAGTCGAAACCCCTACGAGCAGTACTTC. Full variable domain (outside the CDR3, taken from reference TRBV7-9 and TRBJ2-7): DTGVSQNPRHKITKRGQNVTFRCDPISEHNRLYWYRQTLGQGPEFLTYFQNEAQLEKSRLLSDRFSAERPKGSFSTLEIQRTEQGDSAMYLCASSTPDSRNPYEQYFGPGTRLTVT.

This clonotype came up many times. The final CDR3 position lacks the conserved phenylalanine or tryptophan, pointing to a likely read error. No DNA is shown, since the ends of the CDR3 on it are uncertain; the CDR3 is the one TCRdb lists. This rearrangement joins TRBV20-1 to TRBJ2-7; the table's TRBD1 call for D was not verified on the DNA. The CDR3 numbers 12 amino acids, ends counted. Germline CDR1 and CDR2: DFQATT and SNEGSKA (reference sequence). CDR3 amino acids: CSASYSPGQGAL.